This T cell receptor (beta chain) was observed in a study of blood T cell repertoires in COVID-19. Study in general: Sources were T cells, B-cell-depleted T cells, or PBMCs; the material itself was cDNA or gDNA.

The CDR3 is 16 amino acids. Trimming left V 4 bases short and J 1 base short, with 16 bases between. CDR1 is MNHNS, CDR2 SASEGT, per germline. In its sample, this clone was seen once. Clones were read by immunoSEQ multiplex PCR, and TCRdb kept only the in-frame ones, dropping some. The table shows some 70,000 clones, with roughly 73% occurring only once. Specimen: peripheral blood. V is TRBV6-1 and J is TRBJ1-1; D uncertain. This clonotype was obtained from a woman aged 55-70 years with acute or convalescent COVID-19. CDR3 region: CASSVPRGGRNTEAFF. CDR3 DNA sequence: TGTGCCAGCAGTGTCCCCCGAGGAGGGAGGAACACTGAAGCTTTCTTT.